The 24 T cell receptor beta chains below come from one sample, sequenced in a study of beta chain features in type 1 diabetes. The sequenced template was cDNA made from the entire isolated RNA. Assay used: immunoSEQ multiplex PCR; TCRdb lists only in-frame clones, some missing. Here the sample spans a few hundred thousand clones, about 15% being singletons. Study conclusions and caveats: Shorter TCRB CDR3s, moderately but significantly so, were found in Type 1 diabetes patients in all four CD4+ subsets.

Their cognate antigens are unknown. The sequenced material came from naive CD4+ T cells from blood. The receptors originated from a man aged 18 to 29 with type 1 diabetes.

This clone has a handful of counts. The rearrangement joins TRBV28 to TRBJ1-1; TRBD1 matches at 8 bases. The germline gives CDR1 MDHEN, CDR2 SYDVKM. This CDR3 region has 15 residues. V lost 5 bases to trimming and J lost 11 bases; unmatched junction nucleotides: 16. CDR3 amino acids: CASSPNPGTGGDAFF. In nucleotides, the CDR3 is TGTGCCAGCAGTCCAAACCCCGGGACAGGAGGTGACGCTTTCTTT.

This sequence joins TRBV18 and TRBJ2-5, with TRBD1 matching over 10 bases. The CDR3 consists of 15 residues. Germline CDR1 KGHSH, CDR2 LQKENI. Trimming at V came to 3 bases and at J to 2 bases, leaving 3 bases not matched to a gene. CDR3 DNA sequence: TGTGCCAGCTCACCCAGACAGGGGGCTCAAGAGACCCAGTACTTC. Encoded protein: CASSPRQGAQETQYF.

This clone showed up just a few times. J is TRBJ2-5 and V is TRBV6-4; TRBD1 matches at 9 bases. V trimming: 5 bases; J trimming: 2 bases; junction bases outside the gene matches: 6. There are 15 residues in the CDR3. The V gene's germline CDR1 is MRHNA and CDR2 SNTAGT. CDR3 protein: CASSTRTGAQETQYF. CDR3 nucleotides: TGTGCCAGCAGTACCCGGACAGGGGCTCAAGAGACCCAGTACTTC.

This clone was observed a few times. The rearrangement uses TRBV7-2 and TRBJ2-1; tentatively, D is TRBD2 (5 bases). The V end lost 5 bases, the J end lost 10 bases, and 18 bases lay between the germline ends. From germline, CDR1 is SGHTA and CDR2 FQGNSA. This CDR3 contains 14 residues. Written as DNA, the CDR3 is TGTGCCAGCAGCATCCGTCCGGGGAAACCAGAGCAGTTCTTC. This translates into CASSIRPGKPEQFF.

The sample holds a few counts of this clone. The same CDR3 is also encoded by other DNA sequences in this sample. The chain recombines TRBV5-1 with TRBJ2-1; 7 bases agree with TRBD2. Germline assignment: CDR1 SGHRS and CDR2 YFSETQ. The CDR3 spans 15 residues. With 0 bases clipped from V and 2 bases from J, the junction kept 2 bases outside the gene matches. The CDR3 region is CASSLASGAYNEQFF. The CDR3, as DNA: TGCGCCAGCAGCTTGGCCAGCGGGGCCTACAATGAGCAGTTCTTC.

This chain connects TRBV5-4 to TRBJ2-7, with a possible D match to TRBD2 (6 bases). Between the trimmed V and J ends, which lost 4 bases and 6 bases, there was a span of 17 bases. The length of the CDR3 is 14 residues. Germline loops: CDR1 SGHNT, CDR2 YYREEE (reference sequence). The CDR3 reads CASSLSGPLGEQYF. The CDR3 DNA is TGTGCCAGCAGCCTAAGCGGGCCCCTTGGCGAGCAGTACTTC.

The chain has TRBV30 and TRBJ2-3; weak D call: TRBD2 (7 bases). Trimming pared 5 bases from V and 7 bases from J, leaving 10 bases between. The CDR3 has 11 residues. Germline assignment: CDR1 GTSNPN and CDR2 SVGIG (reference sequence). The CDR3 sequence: CAWGGANTQYF. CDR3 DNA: TGTGCCTGGGGGGGGGCGAATACGCAGTATTTT.

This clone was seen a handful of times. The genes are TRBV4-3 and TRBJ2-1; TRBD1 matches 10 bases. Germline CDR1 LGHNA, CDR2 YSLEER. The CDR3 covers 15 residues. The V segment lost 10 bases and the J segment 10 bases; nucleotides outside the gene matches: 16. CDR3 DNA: TGCGCCACTGCCACGGACAGGGGGTTAGTCTGGGAGCAGTTCTTC. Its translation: CATATDRGLVWEQFF.

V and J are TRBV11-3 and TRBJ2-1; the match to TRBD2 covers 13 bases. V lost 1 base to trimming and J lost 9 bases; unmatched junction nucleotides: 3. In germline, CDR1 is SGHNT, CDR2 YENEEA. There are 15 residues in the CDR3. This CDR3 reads CASSLGTSGGGEQFF. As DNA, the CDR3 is TGTGCCAGCAGCTTAGGGACTAGCGGGGGTGGTGAGCAGTTCTTC.

DNA for the CDR3: TGTGCCAGCAGTTCAGGGCGAGGTACTAATACGCAGTATTTT. This codes for CASSSGRGTNTQYF. This chain connects TRBV6-1 to TRBJ2-3, with a possible D match to TRBD1 (5 bases). The V gene lost 5 bases and the J gene lost 7 bases, with 16 bases spanning the gap. Looked up from germline, CDR1 is MNHNS and CDR2 is SASEGT. The CDR3 runs to 14 residues.

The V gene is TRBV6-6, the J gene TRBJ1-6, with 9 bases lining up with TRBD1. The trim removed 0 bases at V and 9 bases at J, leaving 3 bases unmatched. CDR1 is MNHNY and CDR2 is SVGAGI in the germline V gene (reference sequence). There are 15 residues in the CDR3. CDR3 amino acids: CASSYSGTGISPLHF. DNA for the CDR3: TGTGCCAGCAGTTACTCGGGGACAGGGATTTCACCCCTCCACTTT.

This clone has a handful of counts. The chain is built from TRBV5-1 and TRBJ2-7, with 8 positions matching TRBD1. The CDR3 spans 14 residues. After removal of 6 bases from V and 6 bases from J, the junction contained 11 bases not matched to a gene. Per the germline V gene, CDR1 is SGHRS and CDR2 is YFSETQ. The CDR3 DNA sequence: TGCGCCAGCAAGGAAGGACAGGGAAAAGGCGAGCAGTACTTC. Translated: CASKEGQGKGEQYF.

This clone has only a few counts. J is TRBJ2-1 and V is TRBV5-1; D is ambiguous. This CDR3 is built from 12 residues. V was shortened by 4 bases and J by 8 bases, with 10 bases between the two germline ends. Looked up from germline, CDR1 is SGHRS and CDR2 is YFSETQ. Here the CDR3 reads CASSLEAHEQFF. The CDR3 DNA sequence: TGCGCCAGCAGCCTTGAAGCCCATGAGCAGTTCTTC. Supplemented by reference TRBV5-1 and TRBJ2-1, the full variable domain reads KAGVTQTPRYLIKTRGQQVTLSCSPISGHRSVSWYQQTPGQGLQFLFEYFSETQRNKGNFPGRFSGRQFSNSRSEMNVSTLELGDSALYLCASSLEAHEQFFGPGTRLTVL.

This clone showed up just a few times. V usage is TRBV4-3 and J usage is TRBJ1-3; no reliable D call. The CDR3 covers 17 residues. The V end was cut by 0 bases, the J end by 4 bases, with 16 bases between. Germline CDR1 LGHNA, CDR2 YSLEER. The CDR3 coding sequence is TGCGCCAGCAGCCAAGATTCTGCGATGTCGTCCGGAAACACCATATATTTT. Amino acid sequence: CASSQDSAMSSGNTIYF.

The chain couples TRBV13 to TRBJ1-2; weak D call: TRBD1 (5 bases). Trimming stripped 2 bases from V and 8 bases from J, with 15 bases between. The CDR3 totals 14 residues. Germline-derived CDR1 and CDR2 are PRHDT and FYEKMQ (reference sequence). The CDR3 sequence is CASSLWGQGEGYTF. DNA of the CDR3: TGTGCCAGCAGCTTATGGGGTCAGGGCGAGGGCTACACCTTC.

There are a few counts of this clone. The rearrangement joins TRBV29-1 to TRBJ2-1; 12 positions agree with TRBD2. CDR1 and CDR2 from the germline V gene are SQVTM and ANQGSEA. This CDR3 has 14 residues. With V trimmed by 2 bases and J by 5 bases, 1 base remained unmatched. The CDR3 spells CSVERTSGNNEQFF. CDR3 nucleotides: TGCAGCGTTGAAAGGACTAGCGGGAACAATGAGCAGTTCTTC.

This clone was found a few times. CDR3 in DNA: TGTGCCACAGACAGGGGGAGCGGGGAGCTGTTTTTT. Its translation: CATDRGSGELFF. The rearrangement uses TRBV28 and TRBJ2-2; 9 bases align to TRBD1. The germline V gene encodes CDR1 MDHEN and CDR2 SYDVKM. Germline trimming cut 10 bases from V and 7 bases from J; bases unmatched to any gene: 4. This CDR3 comprises 12 residues.

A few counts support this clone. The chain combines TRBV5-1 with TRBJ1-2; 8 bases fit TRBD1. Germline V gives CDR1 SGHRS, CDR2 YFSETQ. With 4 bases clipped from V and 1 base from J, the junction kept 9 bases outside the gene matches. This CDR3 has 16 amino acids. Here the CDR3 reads CASSRGQGGNNYGYTF. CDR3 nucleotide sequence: TGCGCCAGCAGCCGAGGACAGGGCGGAAATAACTATGGCTACACCTTC.

CDR3 sequence: CASSDGTGVAEAFF. The CDR3 DNA reads as TGTGCCAGCAGTGACGGGACAGGGGTTGCTGAAGCTTTCTTT. The chain uses TRBV28 and TRBJ1-1, with 10 bases fitting TRBD1. With 5 bases clipped from V and 6 bases from J, the junction kept 6 bases outside the gene matches. Germline CDR1 and CDR2: MDHEN and SYDVKM. The CDR3 length is 14 residues.

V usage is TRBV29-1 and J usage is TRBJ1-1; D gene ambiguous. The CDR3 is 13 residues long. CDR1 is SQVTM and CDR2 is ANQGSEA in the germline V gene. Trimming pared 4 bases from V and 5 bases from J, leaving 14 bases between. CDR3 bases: TGCAGCGTTGTATACGGTAGCGGGACTGAAGCTTTCTTT. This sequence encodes CSVVYGSGTEAFF. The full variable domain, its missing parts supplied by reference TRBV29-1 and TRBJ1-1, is SAVISQKPSRDICQRGTSLTIQCQVDSQVTMMFWYRQQPGQSLTLIATANQGSEATYESGFVIDKFPISRPNLTFSTLTVSNMSPEDSSIYLCSVVYGSGTEAFFGQGTRLTVV.

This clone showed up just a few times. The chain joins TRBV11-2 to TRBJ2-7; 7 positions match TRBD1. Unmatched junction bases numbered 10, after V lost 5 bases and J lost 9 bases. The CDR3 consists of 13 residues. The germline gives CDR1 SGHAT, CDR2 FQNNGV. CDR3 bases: TGTGCCAGCAGCACAGGACAGGAAACCGTGCAGTACTTC. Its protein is CASSTGQETVQYF.

The CDR3 sequence: CASSHLRDRGTEAFF. In DNA form, the CDR3 reads TGTGCCAGCAGCCACCTCCGGGACAGGGGAACAGAAGCTTTCTTT. The chain joins TRBV13 to TRBJ1-1; TRBD1 matches 10 bases. Germline V CDR1 and CDR2: PRHDT, FYEKMQ (reference sequence). The V gene end was trimmed by 5 bases and the J gene end by 8 bases; junction bases not matched to a gene: 11. The CDR3 has 15 residues.

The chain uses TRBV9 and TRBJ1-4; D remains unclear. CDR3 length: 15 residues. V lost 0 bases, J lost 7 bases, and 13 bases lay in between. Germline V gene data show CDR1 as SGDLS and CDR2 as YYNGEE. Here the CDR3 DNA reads TGTGCCAGCAGCGTAGGACCCGGGATTCGTGAAAAACTGTTTTTT. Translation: CASSVGPGIREKLFF.

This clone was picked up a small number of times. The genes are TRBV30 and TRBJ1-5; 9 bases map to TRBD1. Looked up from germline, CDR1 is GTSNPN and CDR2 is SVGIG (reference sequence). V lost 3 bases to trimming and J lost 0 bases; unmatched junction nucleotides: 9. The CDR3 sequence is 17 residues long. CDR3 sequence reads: CAWSGDRDLYSNQPQHF. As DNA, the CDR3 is TGTGCCTGGAGCGGGGACAGGGACCTTTATAGCAATCAGCCCCAGCATTTT.